The 7 T cell receptor beta chains below all came from one sample that was sequenced in a study of beta chain features in type 1 diabetes. Isolated RNA was reverse transcribed in full, so expressed TCRB transcripts were sequenced. TCRdb keeps only in-frame clones here, not all; method: immunoSEQ multiplex PCR. The profile shows under 150,000 clones, 6.9% of them singletons. The sequenced sample was central memory CD4+ T cells from blood. The receptors here all came from a woman in her 30s in good health.

This chain joins TRBV13 and TRBJ1-1; D may be TRBD1 (5 bases). Trimming removed 2 bases from V and 1 base from J, with 29 bases in between. Germline CDR1 reads PRHDT; CDR2 reads FYEKMQ (reference sequence). The CDR3 loop spans 21 amino acids. The CDR3 region is CASSLLSSYLGGAGGNTEAFF. As DNA, the CDR3 is TGTGCCAGCAGCTTACTTAGTTCGTACCTAGGAGGAGCGGGGGGGAACACTGAAGCTTTCTTT.

Only a few counts were recorded for this clone. The chain carries TRBV29-1 and TRBJ2-4; 10 positions agree with TRBD2. J was trimmed by 1 base and V by 7 bases; bases with no gene match: 1. The length of the CDR3 is 13 residues. Germline CDR1 reads SQVTM; CDR2 reads ANQGSEA. The CDR3 region is CSGGLAAKNIQYF. In DNA, the CDR3 is TGCAGCGGGGGACTAGCGGCCAAAAACATTCAGTACTTC.

This clone was detected a few times. The chain is built from TRBV5-1 and TRBJ2-6; D is unresolved. The germline gives CDR1 SGHRS, CDR2 YFSETQ. V lost 5 bases, J lost 2 bases, and 8 bases lay in between. The CDR3 contains 14 residues. CDR3: CASRATPGANVLTF. The CDR3, as DNA: TGCGCCAGCAGGGCCACCCCTGGGGCCAACGTCCTGACTTTC. Filled out from reference TRBV5-1 and TRBJ2-6, the complete variable domain reads KAGVTQTPRYLIKTRGQQVTLSCSPISGHRSVSWYQQTPGQGLQFLFEYFSETQRNKGNFPGRFSGRQFSNSRSEMNVSTLELGDSALYLCASRATPGANVLTFGAGSRLTVL.

The CDR3 DNA is TGTGCCGTCTTAGGACTAACGAACACCGGGGAGCTGTTTTTT. Its protein product is CAVLGLTNTGELFF. The rearrangement joins TRBV7-9 to TRBJ2-2; possibly TRBD2 for D (6 bases). Trimming took off 11 bases at V and 0 bases at J, with 13 bases between the two ends. This CDR3 is 14 amino acids long. Germline loops: CDR1 SEHNR, CDR2 FQNEAQ (reference sequence).

The sample holds many counts of this clone. The chain is built from TRBV7-2 and TRBJ2-7; 12 bases match TRBD2. This CDR3 region has 16 residues. Looked up from germline, CDR1 is SGHTA and CDR2 is FQGNSA. After removal of 4 bases from V and 7 bases from J, the junction contained 11 bases not matched to a gene. CDR3 nucleotides: TGTGCCAGCAGCTCGTCAGGACTAGCGGGGAGTCTGGAGCAGTACTTC. It encodes CASSSSGLAGSLEQYF.

The chain employs TRBV7-2 and TRBJ2-2; TRBD2 agrees at 11 bases. In germline, CDR1 is SGHTA, CDR2 FQGNSA. This CDR3 is built from 18 residues. Trimming cost V 1 base and J 6 bases; bases outside gene matches: 10. CDR3 in DNA: TGTGCCAGCAGCTTAGTCACGGGACTAGCGGCCCCTCCCGGGGAGCTGTTTTTT. As protein: CASSLVTGLAAPPGELFF.

This clone was detected only a few times. This chain connects TRBV27 to TRBJ2-1; TRBD2 matches 12 bases. CDR1 and CDR2 (germline): MNHEY, SMNVEV (reference sequence). Trimming took 5 bases from V and 6 from J; bases not matched to a gene: 8. This CDR3 has 16 residues. CDR3 coding DNA: TGTGCCAGCAGTGTCTTGACTAGCGGGAGCCCCAATGAGCAGTTCTTC. Its translation: CASSVLTSGSPNEQFF.